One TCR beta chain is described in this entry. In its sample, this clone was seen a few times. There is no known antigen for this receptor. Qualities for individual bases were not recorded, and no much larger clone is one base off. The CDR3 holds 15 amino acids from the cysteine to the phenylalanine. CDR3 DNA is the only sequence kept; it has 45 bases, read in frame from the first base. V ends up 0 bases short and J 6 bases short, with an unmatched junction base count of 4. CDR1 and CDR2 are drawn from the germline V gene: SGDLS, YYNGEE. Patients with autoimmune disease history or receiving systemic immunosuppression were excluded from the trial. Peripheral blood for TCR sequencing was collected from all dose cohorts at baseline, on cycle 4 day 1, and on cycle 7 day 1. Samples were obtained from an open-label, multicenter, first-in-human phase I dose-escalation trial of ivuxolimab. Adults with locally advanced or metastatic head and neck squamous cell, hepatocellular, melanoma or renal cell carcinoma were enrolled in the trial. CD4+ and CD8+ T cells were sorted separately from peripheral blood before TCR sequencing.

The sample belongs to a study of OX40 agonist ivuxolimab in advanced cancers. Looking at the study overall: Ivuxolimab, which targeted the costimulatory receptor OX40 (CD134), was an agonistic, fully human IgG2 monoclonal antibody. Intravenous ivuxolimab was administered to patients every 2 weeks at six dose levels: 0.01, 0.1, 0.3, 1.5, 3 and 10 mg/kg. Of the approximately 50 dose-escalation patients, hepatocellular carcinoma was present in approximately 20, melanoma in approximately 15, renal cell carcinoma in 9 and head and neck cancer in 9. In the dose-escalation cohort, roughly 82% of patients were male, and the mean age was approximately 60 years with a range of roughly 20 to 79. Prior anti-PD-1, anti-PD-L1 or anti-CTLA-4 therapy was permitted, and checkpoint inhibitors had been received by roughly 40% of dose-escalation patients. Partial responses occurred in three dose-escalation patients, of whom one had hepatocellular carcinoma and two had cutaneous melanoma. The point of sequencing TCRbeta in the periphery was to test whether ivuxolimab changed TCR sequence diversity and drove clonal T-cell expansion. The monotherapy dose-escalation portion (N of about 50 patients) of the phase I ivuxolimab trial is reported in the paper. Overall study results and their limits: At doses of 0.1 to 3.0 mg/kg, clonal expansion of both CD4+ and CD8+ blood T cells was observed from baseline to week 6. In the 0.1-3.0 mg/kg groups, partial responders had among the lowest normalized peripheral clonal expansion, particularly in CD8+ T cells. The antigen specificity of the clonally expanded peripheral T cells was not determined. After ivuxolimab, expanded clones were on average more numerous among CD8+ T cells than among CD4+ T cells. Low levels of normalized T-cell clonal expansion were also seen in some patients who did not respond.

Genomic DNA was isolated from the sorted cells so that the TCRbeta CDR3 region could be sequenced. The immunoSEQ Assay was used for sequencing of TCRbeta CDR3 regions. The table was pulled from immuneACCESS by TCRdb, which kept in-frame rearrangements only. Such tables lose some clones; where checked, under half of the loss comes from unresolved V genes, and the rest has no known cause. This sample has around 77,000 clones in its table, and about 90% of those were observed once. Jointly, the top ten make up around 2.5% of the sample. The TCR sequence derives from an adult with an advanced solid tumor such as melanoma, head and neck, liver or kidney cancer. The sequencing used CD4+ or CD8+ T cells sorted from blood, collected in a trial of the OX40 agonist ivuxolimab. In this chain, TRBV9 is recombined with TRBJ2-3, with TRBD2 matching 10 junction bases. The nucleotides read TGTGCCAGCAGCGTAGAAACAGCGGGAGGGGATACGCAGTATTTT. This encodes CASSVETAGGDTQYF.